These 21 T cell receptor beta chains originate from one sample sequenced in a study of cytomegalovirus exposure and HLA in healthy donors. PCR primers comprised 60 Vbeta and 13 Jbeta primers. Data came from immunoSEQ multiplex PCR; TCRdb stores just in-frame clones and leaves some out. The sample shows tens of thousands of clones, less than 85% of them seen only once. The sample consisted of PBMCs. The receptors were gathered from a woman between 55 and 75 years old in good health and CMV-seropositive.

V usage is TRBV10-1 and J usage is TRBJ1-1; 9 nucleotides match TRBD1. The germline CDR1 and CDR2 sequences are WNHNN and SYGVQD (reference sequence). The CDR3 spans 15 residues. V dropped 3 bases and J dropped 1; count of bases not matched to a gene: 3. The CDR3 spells CASSDPGQGNTEAFF. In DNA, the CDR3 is TGCGCCAGCAGTGACCCGGGACAGGGGAACACTGAAGCTTTCTTT.

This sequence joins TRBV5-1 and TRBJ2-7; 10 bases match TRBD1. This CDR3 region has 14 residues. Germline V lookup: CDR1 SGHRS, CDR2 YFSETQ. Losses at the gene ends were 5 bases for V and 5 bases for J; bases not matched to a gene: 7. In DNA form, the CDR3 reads TGCGCCAGCAGTCTCACCGGGACAGGGGACGAGCAGTACTTC. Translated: CASSLTGTGDEQYF.

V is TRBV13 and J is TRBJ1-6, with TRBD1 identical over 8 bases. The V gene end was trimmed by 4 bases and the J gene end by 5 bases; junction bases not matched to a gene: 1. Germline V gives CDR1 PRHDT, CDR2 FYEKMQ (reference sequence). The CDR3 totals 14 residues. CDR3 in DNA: TGTGCCAGCAGCTCGGACAGGGATAATTCACCCCTCCACTTT. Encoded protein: CASSSDRDNSPLHF. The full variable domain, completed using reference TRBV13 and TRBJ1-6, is AAGVIQSPRHLIKEKRETATLKCYPIPRHDTVYWYQQGPGQDPQFLISFYEKMQSDKGSIPDRFSAQQFSDYHSELNMSSLELGDSALYFCASSSDRDNSPLHFGNGTRLTVT.

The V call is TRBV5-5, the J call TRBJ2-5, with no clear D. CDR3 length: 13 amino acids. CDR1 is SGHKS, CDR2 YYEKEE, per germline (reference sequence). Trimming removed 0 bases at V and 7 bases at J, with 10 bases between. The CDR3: CASSLDRIWTQYF. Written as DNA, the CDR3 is TGTGCCAGCAGCTTGGACAGAATCTGGACCCAGTACTTC.

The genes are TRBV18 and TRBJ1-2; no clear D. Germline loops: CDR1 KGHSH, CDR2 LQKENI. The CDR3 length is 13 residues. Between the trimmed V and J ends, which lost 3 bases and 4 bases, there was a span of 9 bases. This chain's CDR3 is CASSPDTFYGYTF. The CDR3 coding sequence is TGTGCCAGCTCACCCGACACCTTCTATGGCTACACCTTC.

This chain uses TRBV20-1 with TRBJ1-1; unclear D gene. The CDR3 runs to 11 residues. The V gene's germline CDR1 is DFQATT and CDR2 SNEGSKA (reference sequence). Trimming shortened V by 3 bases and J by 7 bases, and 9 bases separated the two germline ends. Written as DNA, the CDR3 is TGCAGTGCTAGCGTTAACTATGAAGCTTTCTTT. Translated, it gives CSASVNYEAFF.

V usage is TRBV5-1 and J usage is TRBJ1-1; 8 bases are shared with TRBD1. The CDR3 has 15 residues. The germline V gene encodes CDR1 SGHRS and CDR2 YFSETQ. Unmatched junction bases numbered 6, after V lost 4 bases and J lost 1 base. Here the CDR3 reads CASSGLGQGNTEAFF. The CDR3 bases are TGCGCCAGCAGCGGTCTAGGACAGGGGAACACTGAAGCTTTCTTT.

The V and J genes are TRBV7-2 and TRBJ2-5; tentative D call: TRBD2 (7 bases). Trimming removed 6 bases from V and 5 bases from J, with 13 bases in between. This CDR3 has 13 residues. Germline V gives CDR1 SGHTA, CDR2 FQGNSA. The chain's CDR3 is CASSRGGEETQYF. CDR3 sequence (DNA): TGTGCCAGCAGTAGGGGGGGAGAGGAGACCCAGTACTTC.

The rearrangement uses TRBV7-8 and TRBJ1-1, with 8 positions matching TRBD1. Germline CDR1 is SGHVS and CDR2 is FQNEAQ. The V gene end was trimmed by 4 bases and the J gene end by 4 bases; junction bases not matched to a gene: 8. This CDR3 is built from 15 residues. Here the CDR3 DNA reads TGTGCCAGCAGCTCACGCACAGGGGGTTTCACTGAAGCTTTCTTT. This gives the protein CASSSRTGGFTEAFF.

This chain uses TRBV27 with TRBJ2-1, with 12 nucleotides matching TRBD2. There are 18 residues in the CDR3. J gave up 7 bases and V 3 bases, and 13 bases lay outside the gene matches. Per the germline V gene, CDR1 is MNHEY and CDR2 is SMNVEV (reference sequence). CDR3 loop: CASSFSGTSGSLGNEQFF. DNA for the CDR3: TGTGCCAGCAGTTTCTCCGGGACTAGCGGGTCACTTGGGAATGAGCAGTTCTTC.

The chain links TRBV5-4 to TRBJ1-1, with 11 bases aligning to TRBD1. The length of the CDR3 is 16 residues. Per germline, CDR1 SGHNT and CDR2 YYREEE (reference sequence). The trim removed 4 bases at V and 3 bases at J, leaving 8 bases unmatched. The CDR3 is CASSPGQGAGYTEAFF. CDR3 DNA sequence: TGTGCCAGCAGCCCTGGACAGGGGGCTGGGTACACTGAAGCTTTCTTT. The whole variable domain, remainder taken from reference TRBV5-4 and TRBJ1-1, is ETGVTQSPTHLIKTRGQQVTLRCSSQSGHNTVSWYQQALGQGPQFIFQYYREEENGRGNFPPRFSGLQFPNYSSELNVNALELDDSALYLCASSPGQGAGYTEAFFGQGTRLTVV.

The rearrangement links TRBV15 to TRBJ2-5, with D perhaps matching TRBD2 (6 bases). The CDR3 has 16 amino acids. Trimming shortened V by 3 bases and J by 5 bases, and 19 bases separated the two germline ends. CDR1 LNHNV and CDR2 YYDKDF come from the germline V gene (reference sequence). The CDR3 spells CATSSVLQGRGETQYF. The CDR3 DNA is TGTGCCACCAGCAGCGTACTCCAGGGTCGGGGGGAGACCCAGTACTTC.

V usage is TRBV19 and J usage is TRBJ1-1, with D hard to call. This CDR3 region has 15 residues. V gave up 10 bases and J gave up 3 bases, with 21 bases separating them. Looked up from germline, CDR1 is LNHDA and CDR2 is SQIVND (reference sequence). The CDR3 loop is CATRLDPGVDTEAFF. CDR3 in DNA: TGTGCCACGAGGCTGGACCCCGGGGTTGACACTGAAGCTTTCTTT.

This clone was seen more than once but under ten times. DNA of the CDR3: TGCGCCAGCAGCTTGGCGCAGGGAGGGACCTACGAGCAGTACTTC. Protein: CASSLAQGGTYEQYF. The chain couples TRBV5-1 to TRBJ2-7, with 7 bases lining up with TRBD2. This CDR3 spans 15 amino acids. V lost 0 bases, J lost 2 bases, and 5 bases stayed unmatched. CDR1 and CDR2 (germline): SGHRS, YFSETQ.

As DNA, the CDR3 is TGTGCCAGCAGCCGCTTCTCGGGGGGGCAAGTATACACCGGGGAGCTGTTTTTT. Its translation: CASSRFSGGQVYTGELFF. This chain links TRBV4-2 with TRBJ2-2, with 8 nucleotides matching TRBD2. Per germline, CDR1 LGHNA and CDR2 YNFKEQ. The J segment lost 3 bases and the V segment lost 4 bases, leaving 13 bases of the junction unmatched. The CDR3 contains 18 residues.

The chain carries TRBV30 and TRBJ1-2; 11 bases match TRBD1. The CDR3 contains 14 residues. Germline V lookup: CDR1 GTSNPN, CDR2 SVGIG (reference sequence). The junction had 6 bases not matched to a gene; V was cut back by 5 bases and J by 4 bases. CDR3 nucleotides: TGTGCCTGGGAGGACAGGGGGCGAGGCTATGGCTACACCTTC. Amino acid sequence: CAWEDRGRGYGYTF.

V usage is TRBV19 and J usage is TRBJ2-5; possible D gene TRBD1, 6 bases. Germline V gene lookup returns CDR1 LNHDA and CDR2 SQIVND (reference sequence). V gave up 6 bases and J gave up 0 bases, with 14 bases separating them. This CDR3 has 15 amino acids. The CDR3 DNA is TGTGCCAGTAGCCTCAGGGGCTCGTACCAAGAGACCCAGTACTTC. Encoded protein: CASSLRGSYQETQYF.

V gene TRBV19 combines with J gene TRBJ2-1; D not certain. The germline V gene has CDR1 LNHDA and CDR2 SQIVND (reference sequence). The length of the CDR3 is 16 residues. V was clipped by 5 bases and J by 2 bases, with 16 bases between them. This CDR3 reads CASSEAVARPYNEQFF. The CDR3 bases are TGTGCCAGTAGTGAAGCCGTGGCGCGGCCCTACAATGAGCAGTTCTTC.

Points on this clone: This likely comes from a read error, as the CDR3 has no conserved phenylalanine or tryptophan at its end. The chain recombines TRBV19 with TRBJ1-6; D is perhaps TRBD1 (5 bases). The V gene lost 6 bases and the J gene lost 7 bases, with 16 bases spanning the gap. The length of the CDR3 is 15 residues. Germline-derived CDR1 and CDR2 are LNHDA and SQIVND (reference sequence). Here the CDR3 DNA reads TGTGCCAGTAGCACCCCTGGCGGGGGGAATTCACCCCTCCACCTT. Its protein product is CASSTPGGGNSPLHL.

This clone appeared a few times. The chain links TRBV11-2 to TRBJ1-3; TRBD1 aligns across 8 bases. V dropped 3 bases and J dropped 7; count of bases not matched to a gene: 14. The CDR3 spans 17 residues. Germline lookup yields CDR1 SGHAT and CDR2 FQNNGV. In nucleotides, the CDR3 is TGTGCCAGCAGCTTTAAGGACAGGGTGGTAACGGGCAACACCATATATTTT. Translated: CASSFKDRVVTGNTIYF.

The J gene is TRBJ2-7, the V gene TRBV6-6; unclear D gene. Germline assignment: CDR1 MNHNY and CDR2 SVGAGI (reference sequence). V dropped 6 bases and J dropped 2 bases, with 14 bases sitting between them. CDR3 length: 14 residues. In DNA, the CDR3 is TGTGCCAGCAGCCTTCCGGGTCATGCCTACGAGCAGTACTTC. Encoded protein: CASSLPGHAYEQYF.